This TCR beta chain came from a study of neoadjuvant anti-PD-1 for oral cavity cancer. Background on the study: Patients mostly received three to four biweekly nivolumab doses at 3 mg/kg before surgery.

Blood cells were analyzed directly, without culture or expansion. Concerning this clone itself: The antigen is not known.

Trimming took off 3 bases at V and 10 bases at J, with 19 bases between the two ends. This CDR3 is built from 14 residues. Germline V gene data show CDR1 as SGDLS and CDR2 as YYNGEE. The method was immunoSEQ multiplex PCR; TCRdb's version includes in-frame clones alone and lacks a portion of them. The profile covers around 81,000 clones, with 84% appearing a single time and about 2.9% taken by the ten largest. Study results and limitations: Pretreatment Treg/Th17 ratio correlated inversely with post-treatment tumor clonality.

The TCR was taken from a person aged 35 to 85 with oral cavity squamous cell carcinoma. This sequence joins TRBV9 and TRBJ1-2; weak D call: TRBD1 (5 bases). This sample comprised PBMCs, obtained before nivolumab (anti-PD-1) treatment. The chain's CDR3 is CASSAYPGPDSYTF. As DNA, the CDR3 is TGTGCCAGCAGCGCTTACCCGGGACCGGATTCCTACACCTTC.